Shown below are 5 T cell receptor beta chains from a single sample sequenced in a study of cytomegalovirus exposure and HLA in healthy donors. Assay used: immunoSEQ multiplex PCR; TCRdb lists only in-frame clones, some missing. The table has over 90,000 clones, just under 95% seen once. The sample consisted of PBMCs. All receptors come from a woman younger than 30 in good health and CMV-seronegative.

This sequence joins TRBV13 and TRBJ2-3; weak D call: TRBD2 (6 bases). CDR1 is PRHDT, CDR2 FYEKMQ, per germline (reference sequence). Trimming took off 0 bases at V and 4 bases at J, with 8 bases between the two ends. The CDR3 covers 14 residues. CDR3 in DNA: TGTGCCAGCAGCTTAGGGCGGGGCGCAGATACGCAGTATTTT. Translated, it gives CASSLGRGADTQYF.

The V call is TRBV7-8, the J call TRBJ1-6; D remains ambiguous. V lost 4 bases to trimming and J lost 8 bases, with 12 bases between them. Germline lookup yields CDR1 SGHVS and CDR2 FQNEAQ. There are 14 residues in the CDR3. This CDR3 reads CASSSMHPDSPLHF. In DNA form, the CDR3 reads TGTGCCAGCAGCTCAATGCACCCAGATTCACCCCTCCACTTT.

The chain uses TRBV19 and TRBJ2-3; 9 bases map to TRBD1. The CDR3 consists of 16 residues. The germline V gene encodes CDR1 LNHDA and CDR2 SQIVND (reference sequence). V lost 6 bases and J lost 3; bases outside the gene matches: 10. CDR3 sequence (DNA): TGTGCCAGTAGACTTACTCTCGGGACAGGGACAGATACGCAGTATTTT. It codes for CASRLTLGTGTDTQYF.

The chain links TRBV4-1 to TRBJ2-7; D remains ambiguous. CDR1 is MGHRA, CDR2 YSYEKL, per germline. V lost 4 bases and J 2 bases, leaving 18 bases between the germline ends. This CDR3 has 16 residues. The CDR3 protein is CASSPEPHTSAYEQYF. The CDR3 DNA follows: TGCGCCAGCAGCCCCGAGCCTCATACCTCGGCCTACGAGCAGTACTTC.

The chain's CDR3 is CASSSGAQGIYGYTF. The CDR3 region has the DNA TGTGCCAGCAGCTCCGGGGCACAGGGGATCTATGGCTACACCTTC. The V gene is TRBV7-9, the J gene TRBJ1-2; 7 bases map to TRBD1. The CDR3 spans 15 residues. V shed 4 bases, J shed 4 bases, and the junction held 9 bases outside the gene matches. Germline V gene sequence: CDR1 SEHNR, CDR2 FQNEAQ (reference sequence).